This is a list of T cell receptor beta chains from one sample in a study of T cells after yellow fever vaccination. TCRdb re-analysed the 5' RACE reads in MiXCR, keeping a single row per CDR3 protein. The sample records approximately 610,000 distinct CDR3 sequences, about 15% being singletons. The specimen comprised PBMCs, sampled roughly 5 days after the first yellow fever vaccination. The receptors originated from a man aged 18 to 30 who received the YFV17D yellow fever vaccine. The CDR3 runs from the conserved cysteine through the conserved F or W. A D gene is named only where the DNA matches it firmly. Clone size is given for some rows only: seen once, a few or many times, or a class if the clone is expanded.

v_gene	j_gene	abundance	d_gene	CDR3nt	CDR3aa
TRBV27	TRBJ1-1	NA	NA	TGTGCCAGCAGTTTATCGGACGCTAACACTGAAGCTTTCTTT	CASSLSDANTEAFF
TRBV6-2/TRBV6-3	TRBJ2-3	few	NA	TGTGCCAGCAGAAGGTCAGAGGGCCCAGATACGCAGTATTTT	CASRRSEGPDTQYF
TRBV15	TRBJ2-1	NA	NA	TGTGCCACCAGCAGAGCCGGGGCTTACAATGAGCAGTTCTTC	CATSRAGAYNEQFF
TRBV14	TRBJ2-5	few	NA	TGTGCCAGCAGCCAACATGAGGCGGTCCAAGAGACCCAGTACTTC	CASSQHEAVQETQYF
TRBV12-3/TRBV12-4	TRBJ2-7	few	NA	TGTGCCAGCAGTCGACAGTTCTCCTACGAGCAGTACTTC	CASSRQFSYEQYF
TRBV20-1	TRBJ1-5	NA	NA	TGCAGTGCTCCGTCAAGGGGGTCCGGCCAGCCCCAGCATTTT	CSAPSRGSGQPQHF
TRBV7-2	TRBJ1-6	few	NA	TGTGCCAGCAGCTATGTTAGAGGGGCCGGTTCACCCCTCCACTTT	CASSYVRGAGSPLHF
TRBV7-9	TRBJ2-3	many	NA	TGTGCCAGCAGCTTAGGCTACACAGATACGCAGTATTTT	CASSLGYTDTQYF
TRBV6-5	TRBJ1-5	few	NA	TGTGCCACGGGAAGCAATCAGCCCCAGCATTTT	CATGSNQPQHF
TRBV7-6	TRBJ1-5	few	TRBD1	TGTGCCAGCAGCCTAGAGACAGGGGAGCATCAGCCCCAGCATTTT	CASSLETGEHQPQHF
TRBV15	TRBJ2-6	many	NA	TGTGCCACCAGCAGAGCACGGACCTCTGGGGCCAACGTCCTGACTTTC	CATSRARTSGANVLTF
TRBV7-2	TRBJ2-3	NA	NA	TGTGCCAGCAGACACGGAGGGGACGGTCGCACAGATACGCAGTATTTT	CASRHGGDGRTDTQYF
TRBV10-3	TRBJ2-3	few	NA	TGTGCCATCAGCCGGTCAGACAGGTCCACAGATACGCAGTATTTT	CAISRSDRSTDTQYF
TRBV4-2	TRBJ1-1	NA	TRBD1	TGTGCCAGCAGCCAAGGCAGGGGGAGGGACACTGAAGCTTTCTTT	CASSQGRGRDTEAFF
TRBV5-1	TRBJ1-2	NA	NA	TGCGCCAGCAGCTTGGCTTCTAGGAAATCCCTCGATGGCTACACCTTC	CASSLASRKSLDGYTF
TRBV5-1	TRBJ2-5	few	TRBD1	TGCGCCAGCCGGAAAGTGGGACAGGCTCAAGAGACCCAGTACTTC	CASRKVGQAQETQYF
TRBV29-1	TRBJ1-1	few	NA	TGCAGCGTTGTAAGGGGTGGGAACACTGAAGCTTTCTTT	CSVVRGGNTEAFF
TRBV2	TRBJ2-7	few	TRBD2	TGTGCCAGCACGTTTAGCGGGGGCTACGAGCAGTACTTC	CASTFSGGYEQYF
TRBV29-1	TRBJ2-1	few	NA	TGCAGCGTTGAAGAAAACTTGGGTCGGAATGAGCAGTTCTTC	CSVEENLGRNEQFF
TRBV6-2/TRBV6-3	TRBJ2-7	few	TRBD1	TGTGCCAGCAGTTCGCTTGGACAGGTCTACGAGCAGTACTTC	CASSSLGQVYEQYF
TRBV9	TRBJ2-5	few	NA	TGTGCCAGCAGCGTAGCCGCGGGGTCCCAAGAGACCCAGTACTTC	CASSVAAGSQETQYF
TRBV7-3	TRBJ2-1	many	TRBD2	TGTGCCAGCAGCTTAACGTTTCCAGCGGGGGTTGGGGTAAATGAGCAGTTCTTC	CASSLTFPAGVGVNEQFF
TRBV12-3/TRBV12-4	TRBJ2-1	NA	NA	TGTGCCAGCATCAGCCAGGGTCTTGATGAGCAGTTCTTC	CASISQGLDEQFF
TRBV12-3/TRBV12-4	TRBJ2-3	few	NA	TGTGCCAGCAGTCAAGGGACTTCGGGAAGCACAGATACGCAGTATTTT	CASSQGTSGSTDTQYF
TRBV11-2	TRBJ2-7	few	NA	TGTGCCAGCAGCCGCCCGGGGGGAGGGGGCGAAAACTACGAGCAGTACTTC	CASSRPGGGGENYEQYF